Described below is a single T cell receptor beta chain sequence and its context. Trimming removed 4 bases at V and 4 bases at J, with 16 bases between. Germline loops: CDR1 MDHEN, CDR2 SYDVKM. The CDR3 runs to 16 residues. Original handling: Nucleated cell number was recorded as an estimate derived from reference gene primer amplification. Profiling relied on immunoSEQ multiplex PCR, and the TCRdb table lists in-frame clones only, not all of them. V and J calls and clone size come straight from that table; D and trimming were deduced from the DNA. The table shows 250,000 to 300,000 clones, with approximately 86% occurring only once. This sample was taken from a study of blood T cell repertoires in COVID-19. Study at large: Both acute and convalescent COVID-19 samples were obtained from the United States, Italy and Spain. T cells, B-cell-depleted T cells, or PBMCs provided the cDNA or gDNA that served as material.

Sequenced sample: peripheral blood. The chain recombines TRBV28 with TRBJ1-4, with D possibly matching TRBD1 (6 bases). The receptor comes from a man aged 18 to 35 with active or convalescent COVID-19. The DNA of the CDR3 is TGTGCCAGCAGTTCCCTAGGGGGGGGAATTAATGAAAAACTGTTTTTT. It codes for CASSSLGGGINEKLFF.